Following are 6 T cell receptor beta chains from one sample sequenced in a study of blood T cell repertoires in COVID-19. Sequencing used immunoSEQ multiplex PCR; TCRdb keeps in-frame clones, though not all of them. The profile shows 130,000 or so clones, 75% to 90% of them singletons. Sequences were obtained from peripheral blood. The source of these receptors is a man between 65 and 85 years old with active or convalescent COVID-19.

The gene calls are TRBV3-1 (or the pseudogene TRBV3-2) and TRBJ2-1; TRBD2 is a possible D gene (6 bases). Trimming removed 4 bases at V and 0 bases at J, with 16 bases between. Germline CDR1 and CDR2: LGHDT and YNNKEL (reference sequence). The CDR3 totals 17 residues. Here the CDR3 reads CASSPSGAYYSYNEQFF. The CDR3 DNA is TGTGCCAGCAGCCCCTCGGGAGCCTACTACTCCTACAATGAGCAGTTCTTC.

J is TRBJ1-1 and V is TRBV28, with 11 nucleotides matching TRBD1. The CDR3 has 17 residues. J lost 1 base, V lost 2 bases, and 6 bases had no gene match. Germline CDR1 and CDR2: MDHEN and SYDVKM. CDR3 DNA sequence: TGTGCCAGCAGTTTAGCCGGGACAGGGGGGGAGAACACTGAAGCTTTCTTT. Protein sequence: CASSLAGTGGENTEAFF.

The chain joins TRBV2 to TRBJ2-2; perhaps TRBD2 as D (8 bases). The CDR3 totals 16 residues. Trimming pared 5 bases from V and 0 bases from J, leaving 13 bases between. CDR1 and CDR2 from the germline V gene are SNHLY and FYNNEI. The CDR3 sequence: CASSREGASNTGELFF. Written as DNA, the CDR3 is TGTGCCAGCAGTCGGGAGGGGGCGTCGAACACCGGGGAGCTGTTTTTT.

The chain couples TRBV5-1 to TRBJ2-3; a weak D match, TRBD2 (6 bases). Germline V lookup: CDR1 SGHRS, CDR2 YFSETQ. Trimming left V 0 bases short and J 2 bases short, with 13 bases between. The CDR3 consists of 16 residues. This CDR3 is CASSLAGLANTDTQYF. The CDR3 DNA sequence: TGCGCCAGCAGCTTGGCGGGGCTAGCGAACACAGATACGCAGTATTTT.

The genes are TRBV28 and TRBJ2-7, with 7 nucleotides matching TRBD1. The CDR3 is 14 amino acids. The germline CDR1 and CDR2 sequences are MDHEN and SYDVKM. With V trimmed by 6 bases and J by 3 bases, 8 bases remained unmatched. CDR3 sequence: CASSSPGTDYEQYF. CDR3 nucleotide sequence: TGTGCCAGCAGCTCGCCCGGGACAGACTACGAGCAGTACTTC.

V gene TRBV5-1 combines with J gene TRBJ1-1; D possibly corresponds to TRBD1 (5 bases). Trimming removed 2 bases at V and 1 base at J, with 12 bases between. Germline V lookup: CDR1 SGHRS, CDR2 YFSETQ. This CDR3 is built from 15 residues. The chain's CDR3 is CASSFREVGNTEAFF. In nucleotides, the CDR3 is TGCGCCAGCAGCTTCAGGGAGGTAGGGAACACTGAAGCTTTCTTT.